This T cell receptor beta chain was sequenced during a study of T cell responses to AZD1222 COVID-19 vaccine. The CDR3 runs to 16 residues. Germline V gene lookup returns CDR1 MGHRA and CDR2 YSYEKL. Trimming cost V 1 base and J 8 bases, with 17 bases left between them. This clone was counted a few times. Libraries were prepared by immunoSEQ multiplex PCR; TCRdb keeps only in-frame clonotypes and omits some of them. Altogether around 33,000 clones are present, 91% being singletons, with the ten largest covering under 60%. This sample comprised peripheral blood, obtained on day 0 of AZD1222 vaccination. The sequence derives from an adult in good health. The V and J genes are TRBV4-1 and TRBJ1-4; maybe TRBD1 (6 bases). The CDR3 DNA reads TGCGCCAGCAGCCAAGGAGGGCAGGGGCAATCAGAAAAACTGTTTTTT. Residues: CASSQGGQGQSEKLFF.